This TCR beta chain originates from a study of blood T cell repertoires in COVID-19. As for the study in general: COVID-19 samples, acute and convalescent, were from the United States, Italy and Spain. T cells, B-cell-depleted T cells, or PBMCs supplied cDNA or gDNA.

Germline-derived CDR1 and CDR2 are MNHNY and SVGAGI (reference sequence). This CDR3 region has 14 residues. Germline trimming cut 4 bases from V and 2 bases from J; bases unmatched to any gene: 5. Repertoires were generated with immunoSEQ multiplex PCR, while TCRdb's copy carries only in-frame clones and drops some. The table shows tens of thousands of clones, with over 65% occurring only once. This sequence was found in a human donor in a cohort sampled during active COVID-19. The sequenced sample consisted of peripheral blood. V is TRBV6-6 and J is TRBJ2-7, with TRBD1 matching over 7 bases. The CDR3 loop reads CASSSRDSTYEQYF. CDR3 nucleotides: TGTGCCAGCAGTTCCCGGGACAGCACCTACGAGCAGTACTTC.